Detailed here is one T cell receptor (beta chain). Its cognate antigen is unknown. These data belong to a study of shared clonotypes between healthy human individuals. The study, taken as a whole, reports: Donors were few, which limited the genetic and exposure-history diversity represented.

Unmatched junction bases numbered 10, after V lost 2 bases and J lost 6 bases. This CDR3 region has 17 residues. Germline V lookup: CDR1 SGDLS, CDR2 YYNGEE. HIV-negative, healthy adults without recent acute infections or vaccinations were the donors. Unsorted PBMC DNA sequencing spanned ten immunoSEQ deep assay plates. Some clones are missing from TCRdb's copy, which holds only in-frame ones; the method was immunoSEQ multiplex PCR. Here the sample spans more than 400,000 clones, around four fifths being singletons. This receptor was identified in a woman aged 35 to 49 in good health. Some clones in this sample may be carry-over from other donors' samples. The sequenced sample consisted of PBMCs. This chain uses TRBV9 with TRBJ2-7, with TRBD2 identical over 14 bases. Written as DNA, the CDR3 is TGTGCCAGCAGCGTCTCGACTAGCGGGAGGGCCAGAAGCGAGCAGTACTTC. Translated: CASSVSTSGRARSEQYF.